This TCR beta chain was sequenced in a study of control samples from healthy donors and cancer patients (dated by TCRdb to about 2020). Concerning this clone itself: No cognate antigen has been identified for it. Per-base qualities were not stored, and no clone one base away is much larger.

From cysteine to phenylalanine, the CDR3 is 19 amino acids long. The only DNA kept is the CDR3, 57 bases in frame from the first base. Relative to germline, V is 2 bases shorter and J is 1 base shorter, with 23 bases between their ends. Based on the germline V gene, the CDR1 and CDR2 sequences are SGDLS and YYNGEE. Library preparation was by the immunoSEQ multiplex PCR assay. Held by TCRdb, this immuneACCESS table contains in-frame sequences only and omits some clones. Under half of the omission traces to an unresolved V gene where checked; the cause of the rest is unknown. The sample data list about 180,000 clones, and 85% to 90% of these were observed just once. 1.4% of the sample lies in the top ten.

The chain was built from TRBV9 and TRBJ2-3; the D segment cannot be called with confidence. The sequence came from a woman aged 50 to 60 in good health. Sequencing was performed on blood. The bases are TGTGCCAGCAGCGTTCCGAAACGGGCAGGCGGCCAGGGCACAGATACGCAGTATTTT. The encoded protein is CASSVPKRAGGQGTDTQYF.